Below, 22 T cell receptor beta chains from the same sample are listed, as sequenced in a study of persistence of HIV-infected CD4 T cells. No cognate antigen is known for these TCRs. Cells were stimulated with CMV-infected fibroblast lysates at approximately 10 ug/mL. Sorted nonresponding memory CD4+ T cells were CD40L-negative, CD69-negative, CD45RO-high. The libraries were made with immunoSEQ version 4 in survey mode. Sequenced by immunoSEQ multiplex PCR; TCRdb stores in-frame clones only, minus some. The sample contains 50,000 or so clones, more than 60% of which appear only once. The sample here was CD4+ T cells sorted from PBMCs after approximately 19-hour stimulation, taken from a patient who received antiretroviral therapy. These receptors originate from an adult man with HIV who was CMV-seropositive.

This clone has only one observation. The chain employs TRBV29-1 and TRBJ1-2; D is perhaps TRBD1 (5 bases). The CDR3 extends over 10 amino acids. The V end was cut by 4 bases, the J end by 8 bases, with 8 bases between. The germline V gene encodes CDR1 SQVTM and CDR2 ANQGSEA. CDR3 amino acids: CSVAGVGYTF. CDR3 nucleotides: TGCAGCGTTGCGGGGGTCGGCTACACCTTC.

The chain combines TRBV7-6 with TRBJ1-2, with D unresolved. CDR1 and CDR2 from the germline V gene are SGHVS and FNYEAQ. The CDR3 extends over 15 amino acids. V gave up 5 bases and J gave up 2 bases, with 15 bases separating them. The CDR3 nucleotides are TGTGCCAGCAGCCCGAGACCATCCCTCAACTATGGCTACACCTTC. Translated, it gives CASSPRPSLNYGYTF.

The rearrangement uses TRBV6-1 and TRBJ2-7; a weak D match, TRBD2 (6 bases). This CDR3 has 15 amino acids. V shed 1 base and J shed 3 bases, with 13 bases lying between them. The germline V gene encodes CDR1 MNHNS and CDR2 SASEGT. CDR3 sequence (DNA): TGTGCCAGCAGTGAAGAACTAGGGAGGATCTACGAGCAGTACTTC. Encoded protein: CASSEELGRIYEQYF.

This clone was found a few times. This chain connects TRBV2 to TRBJ1-3; TRBD1 might be the D (5 bases). Germline CDR1 is SNHLY and CDR2 is FYNNEI. Trimming pared 2 bases from V and 2 bases from J, leaving 7 bases between. The CDR3 has 14 residues. CDR3 sequence reads: CASSEPRAGNTIYF. Here the CDR3 DNA reads TGTGCCAGCAGTGAACCCAGGGCTGGAAACACCATATATTTT.

The rearrangement links TRBV29-1 to TRBJ1-2; tentatively, D is TRBD1 (6 bases). V was shortened by 6 bases and J by 4 bases, with 21 bases between the two germline ends. The CDR3 loop spans 15 amino acids. CDR1 is SQVTM and CDR2 is ANQGSEA in the germline V gene. For the CDR3, the DNA is TGCAGCGTGGCCTCTTTACGGGGGGCCGGCTATGGCTACACCTTC. Translating it yields CSVASLRGAGYGYTF.

The rearrangement joins TRBV28 to TRBJ2-7; maybe TRBD2 (6 bases). V was clipped by 3 bases and J by 3 bases, with 18 bases between them. The CDR3 sequence is 16 residues long. Germline V gene data show CDR1 as MDHEN and CDR2 as SYDVKM. The CDR3, as DNA: TGTGCCAGCAGTTTGATGGGGCGGGACCTCAACTACGAGCAGTACTTC. This encodes CASSLMGRDLNYEQYF.

J is TRBJ2-4 and V is TRBV3-1 (or the pseudogene TRBV3-2), with D possibly being TRBD1 or TRBD2 (6 bases each). Germline loops: CDR1 LGHDT, CDR2 YNNKEL (reference sequence). V gave up 4 bases and J gave up 7 bases, with 11 bases separating them. This CDR3 spans 13 amino acids. For the CDR3, the DNA is TGTGCCAGCAGCCCTGGGGGGCGGAACATTCAGTACTTC. Residues: CASSPGGRNIQYF.

As DNA, the CDR3 is TGTGCCAGCAGCCGGGACGCGGGGCGGAACACTGAAGCTTTCTTT. Protein: CASSRDAGRNTEAFF. This chain connects TRBV5-6 to TRBJ1-1; the D gene is possibly TRBD1 (5 bases). The CDR3 spans 15 residues. Germline CDR1 is SGHDT and CDR2 is YYEEEE. Trimming took off 4 bases at V and 1 base at J, with 14 bases between the two ends.

The genes are TRBV25-1 and TRBJ2-1; D gene ambiguous. The CDR3 consists of 17 residues. Deletions cut 4 bases from V and 0 bases from J, with 16 bases between. CDR1 and CDR2 from the germline V gene are MGHDK and SYGVNS. CDR3 bases: TGTGCCAGCAGTGCCCCCTCGACCGAACGCTCCTACAATGAGCAGTTCTTC. Translation: CASSAPSTERSYNEQFF.

The CDR3, as DNA: TGTGCCAGTAGTCCCGGGGCTAGCGGGTCGAACACCGGGGAGCTGTTTTTT. Protein product: CASSPGASGSNTGELFF. V is TRBV19 and J is TRBJ2-2, with 8 bases matching TRBD2. The CDR3 is made up of 17 amino acids. Germline CDR1 LNHDA, CDR2 SQIVND (reference sequence). V was clipped by 5 bases and J by 0 bases; unmatched bases: 8.

The rearrangement uses TRBV27 and TRBJ2-3; a weak D match, TRBD2 (6 bases). Germline-derived CDR1 and CDR2 are MNHEY and SMNVEV (reference sequence). CDR3 length equals 16 residues. Deletions cut 2 bases from V and 6 bases from J, with 18 bases between. CDR3 sequence (DNA): TGTGCCAGCAGTTTAGGGGGGTTAGTAGGTCCGGATACGCAGTATTTT. This encodes CASSLGGLVGPDTQYF.

The chain joins TRBV28 to TRBJ2-7; 10 bases fit TRBD1. Germline V gives CDR1 MDHEN, CDR2 SYDVKM. The junction had 12 bases not matched to a gene; V was cut back by 4 bases and J by 6 bases. The CDR3 has 16 residues. The CDR3 region is CASSSHTGQGIREQYF. The CDR3 region has the DNA TGTGCCAGCAGTTCCCACACGGGACAGGGGATACGCGAGCAGTACTTC.

The CDR3 DNA reads TGTGCCAGTAGTGATCCCGGGACTAGCTCCTACGAGCAGTACTTC. The encoded protein is CASSDPGTSSYEQYF. The chain employs TRBV19 and TRBJ2-7; 8 bases map to TRBD2. The CDR3 is 15 residues long. Germline-derived CDR1 and CDR2 are LNHDA and SQIVND (reference sequence). V gave up 5 bases and J gave up 0 bases; unmatched junction bases: 6.

This chain joins TRBV14 and TRBJ2-6; D is undetermined. CDR3 length: 18 residues. From germline, CDR1 is SGHDN and CDR2 FVKESK. Trimming shortened V by 0 bases and J by 0 bases, and 12 bases separated the two germline ends. In nucleotides, the CDR3 is TGTGCCAGCAGCCAAGATTGGCAGGTCCCCTCTGGGGCCAACGTCCTGACTTTC. The encoded protein is CASSQDWQVPSGANVLTF. Variable domain in full (rest from reference TRBV14 and TRBJ2-6): EAGVTQFPSHSVIEKGQTVTLRCDPISGHDNLYWYRRVMGKEIKFLLHFVKESKQDESGMPNNRFLAERTGGTYSTLKVQPAELEDSGVYFCASSQDWQVPSGANVLTFGAGSRLTVL.

This clone was counted between two and nine times. V usage is TRBV27 and J usage is TRBJ1-1, with D tentatively TRBD1 (6 bases). CDR3 length: 13 residues. The germline V gene encodes CDR1 MNHEY and CDR2 SMNVEV (reference sequence). Deletions cut 6 bases from V and 5 bases from J, with 13 bases between. CDR3 sequence reads: CASSTTGRTEAFF. The CDR3 DNA sequence: TGTGCCAGCAGCACCACAGGGAGGACTGAAGCTTTCTTT.

For the CDR3, the DNA is TGTGCCTGGATCAGGGCTGGGGCCAACGTCCTGACTTTC. The encoded protein is CAWIRAGANVLTF. The chain joins TRBV30 to TRBJ2-6; perhaps TRBD1 as D (5 bases). This CDR3 region has 13 residues. The ends were cut back, 4 bases at V and 2 bases at J, with 6 bases in the middle. Germline V gene data show CDR1 as GTSNPN and CDR2 as SVGIG (reference sequence).

The chain combines TRBV6-5 with TRBJ1-4; no firm D call. The V gene's germline CDR1 is MNHEY and CDR2 SVGAGI. V shed 0 bases and J shed 5 bases, with 4 bases lying between them. The CDR3 covers 13 residues. Here the CDR3 DNA reads TGTGCCAGCAGTTACTCAAGAAATGAAAAACTGTTTTTT. This gives the protein CASSYSRNEKLFF.

This sequence joins TRBV14 and TRBJ1-6, with TRBD1 matching over 11 bases. The CDR3 contains 20 residues. Germline loops: CDR1 SGHDN, CDR2 FVKESK. V was pared by 3 bases and J by 4 bases, with 14 bases of the junction left unmatched. CDR3 sequence: CASSHYLPGTGGAYNSPLHF. CDR3 DNA sequence: TGTGCCAGCAGCCATTACCTTCCCGGGACAGGGGGAGCATATAATTCACCCCTCCACTTT.

The chain joins TRBV6-5 to TRBJ1-2; D not certain. The germline V gene encodes CDR1 MNHEY and CDR2 SVGAGI. The V and J ends lost 0 bases and 7 bases respectively, with 15 bases between them. The CDR3 loop spans 15 amino acids. CDR3 nucleotides: TGTGCCAGCAGTTACTCGAATCCGGGAAAGGGTGGCTACACCTTC. It translates to CASSYSNPGKGGYTF.

The V gene is TRBV19, the J gene TRBJ2-7, with 11 bases identical to TRBD2. V lost 1 base and J lost 0; bases outside the gene matches: 2. Germline lookup yields CDR1 LNHDA and CDR2 SQIVND (reference sequence). CDR3 size: 16 residues. CDR3: CASSIGGTSGSYEQYF. The CDR3 nucleotides are TGTGCCAGTAGTATAGGAGGGACTAGCGGCTCCTACGAGCAGTACTTC.

This rearrangement joins TRBV30 to TRBJ2-1; no clear D gene. The CDR3 is made up of 14 amino acids. V lost 2 bases and J lost 14, with 22 bases in between. The germline CDR1 and CDR2 sequences are GTSNPN and SVGIG (reference sequence). In DNA, the CDR3 is TGTGCCTGGAGTTGGGGTGGGCGGACCCCTAAGGAGTTCTTC. The encoded protein is CAWSWGGRTPKEFF. The variable domain in full, with the rest retrieved from reference TRBV30 and TRBJ2-1, is SQTIHQWPATLVQPVGSPLSLECTVEGTSNPNLYWYRQAAGRGLQLLFYSVGIGQISSEVPQNLSASRPQDRQFILSSKKLLLSDSGFYLCAWSWGGRTPKEFFGPGTRLTVL.

The gene calls are TRBV19 and TRBJ1-4; 7 nucleotides line up with TRBD1. Trimming at V came to 1 base and at J to 0 bases, leaving 20 bases not matched to a gene. Germline CDR1 and CDR2: LNHDA and SQIVND (reference sequence). The CDR3 extends over 22 amino acids. This CDR3 reads CASSIVFIGPPGQNPTNEKLFF. CDR3 DNA sequence: TGTGCCAGTAGTATAGTTTTCATTGGGCCCCCGGGACAGAACCCAACTAATGAAAAACTGTTTTTT.